This T cell receptor (beta chain) comes out of a study of blood T cell repertoires in COVID-19. Turning to the study itself: PBMCs, B-cell-depleted T cells, or T cells were the source of the cDNA or gDNA that made up the material.

Across about two dozen US areas, participants ranged in age from about 18 to 90 years. The CDR3 is 15 amino acids. Per germline, CDR1 SNHLY and CDR2 FYNNEI. Trimming cost V 8 bases and J 5 bases; bases outside gene matches: 8. The table came from immunoSEQ multiplex PCR; TCRdb's copy has only in-frame clones and leaves some out. The sample consists of fewer than 200,000 clones, 82% of them appearing once. The source is a man aged 55-75 years who had recovered from COVID-19. Sequenced: PBMCs or T cells enriched from blood (not recorded which). This chain connects TRBV2 to TRBJ2-1; TRBD2 aligns across 11 bases. The CDR3 is CASSLLAGENNEQFF. The CDR3 nucleotides are TGTGCCAGCTCCTTACTAGCGGGGGAAAACAATGAGCAGTTCTTC.